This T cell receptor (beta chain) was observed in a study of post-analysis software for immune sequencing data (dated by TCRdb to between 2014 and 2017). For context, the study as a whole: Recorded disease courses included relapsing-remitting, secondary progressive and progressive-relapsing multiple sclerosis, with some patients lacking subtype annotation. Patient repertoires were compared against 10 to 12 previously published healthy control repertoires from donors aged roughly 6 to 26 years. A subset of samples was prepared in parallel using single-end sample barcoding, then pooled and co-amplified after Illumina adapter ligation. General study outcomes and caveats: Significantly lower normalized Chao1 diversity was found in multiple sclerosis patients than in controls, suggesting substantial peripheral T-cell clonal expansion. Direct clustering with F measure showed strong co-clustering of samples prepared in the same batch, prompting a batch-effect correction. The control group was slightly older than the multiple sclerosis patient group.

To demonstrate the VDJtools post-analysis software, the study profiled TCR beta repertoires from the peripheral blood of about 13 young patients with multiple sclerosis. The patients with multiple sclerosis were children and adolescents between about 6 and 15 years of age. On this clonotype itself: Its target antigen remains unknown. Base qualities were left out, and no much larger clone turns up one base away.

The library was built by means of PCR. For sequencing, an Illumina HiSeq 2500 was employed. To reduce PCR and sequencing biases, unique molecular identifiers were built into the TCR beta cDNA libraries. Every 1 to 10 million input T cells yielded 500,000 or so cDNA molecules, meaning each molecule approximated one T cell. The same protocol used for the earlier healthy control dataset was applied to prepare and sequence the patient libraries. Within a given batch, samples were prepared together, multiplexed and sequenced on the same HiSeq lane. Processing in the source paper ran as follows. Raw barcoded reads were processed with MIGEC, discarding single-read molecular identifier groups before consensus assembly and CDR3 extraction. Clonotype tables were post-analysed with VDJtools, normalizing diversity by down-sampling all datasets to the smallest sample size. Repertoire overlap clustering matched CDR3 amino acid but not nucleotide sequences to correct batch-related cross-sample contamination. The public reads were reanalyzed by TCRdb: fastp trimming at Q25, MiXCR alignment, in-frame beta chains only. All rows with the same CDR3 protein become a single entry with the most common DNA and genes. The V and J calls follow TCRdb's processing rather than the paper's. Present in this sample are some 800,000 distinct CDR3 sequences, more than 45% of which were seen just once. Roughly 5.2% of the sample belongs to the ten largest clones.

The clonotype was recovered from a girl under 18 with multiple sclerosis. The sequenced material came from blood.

The CDR3 protein sequence reads: CASSSRDTPKETQYF. In nucleotide form, the sequence is TGTGCCAGCAGCTCGCGGGACACCCCTAAAGAGACCCAGTACTTC. This receptor chain uses TRBV7-2 and TRBJ2-5, with the D gene tentatively TRBD1 or TRBD2, based on 6 matching bases in each. The CDR3 covers 15 residues, taking in both the cysteine and the phenylalanine. The DNA shown is the 45-base CDR3, in frame from base 1. As encoded in the germline V gene, CDR1 is SGHTA while CDR2 is FQGNSA. V lost 4 bases and J lost 3 bases; the stretch between them is 15 bases long.